The 31 T cell receptor beta chains given below trace back to one sample, sequenced in a study of cytomegalovirus exposure and HLA in healthy donors. Primers included in the PCR were 60 Vbeta and 13 Jbeta primers. Some clones are missing from TCRdb's copy, which holds only in-frame ones; the method was immunoSEQ multiplex PCR. Here the sample spans around 180,000 clones, around 80% being singletons. Sequencing was carried out using PBMCs. The receptor source for this set is a woman aged 30 to 39 in good health and CMV-seropositive.

This clone was counted only a few times. V and J are TRBV6-1 and TRBJ1-4; D is perhaps TRBD1 (6 bases). The CDR3 is 15 residues long. Trimming took 4 bases from V and 8 from J, leaving 17 bases between them. CDR1 MNHNS and CDR2 SASEGT come from the germline V gene. For the CDR3, the DNA is TGTGCCAGCAGTGCCAACCACAGGGATCGGGAAAAACTGTTTTTT. This gives the protein CASSANHRDREKLFF.

V gene TRBV5-8 combines with J gene TRBJ2-7; TRBD1 agrees at 7 bases. The CDR3 contains 14 residues. Trimming removed 4 bases from V and 0 bases from J; junction bases left unmatched: 4. Germline values: CDR1 SGHTS, CDR2 YDEGEE. CDR3: CASSPRQGSYEQYF. The CDR3, as DNA: TGTGCCAGCAGCCCAAGACAGGGCTCCTACGAGCAGTACTTC.

This chain links TRBV5-1 with TRBJ2-1; 11 bases agree with TRBD1. The CDR3 is made up of 15 amino acids. Losses at the gene ends were 2 bases for V and 5 bases for J; bases not matched to a gene: 3. Germline assignment: CDR1 SGHRS and CDR2 YFSETQ. CDR3 protein: CASSFGQGAHNEQFF. For the CDR3, the DNA is TGCGCCAGCAGCTTTGGACAGGGGGCTCACAATGAGCAGTTCTTC. The complete variable domain, with remaining parts taken from reference TRBV5-1 and TRBJ2-1, reads KAGVTQTPRYLIKTRGQQVTLSCSPISGHRSVSWYQQTPGQGLQFLFEYFSETQRNKGNFPGRFSGRQFSNSRSEMNVSTLELGDSALYLCASSFGQGAHNEQFFGPGTRLTVL.

The chain employs TRBV29-1 and TRBJ2-2; 8 bases align to TRBD1. With V trimmed by 3 bases and J by 4 bases, 7 bases remained unmatched. The CDR3 is 15 amino acids. Per the germline V gene, CDR1 is SQVTM and CDR2 is ANQGSEA. CDR3 residues: CSVDVTGVSTGELFF. The CDR3 nucleotides read TGCAGCGTTGATGTGACAGGGGTGAGCACCGGGGAGCTGTTTTTT.

J is TRBJ1-1 and V is TRBV16, with D tentatively TRBD1 (6 bases). The germline CDR1 and CDR2 sequences are KGHSY and FQNENV. This CDR3 is built from 14 residues. The V end was cut by 3 bases, the J end by 1 base, with 9 bases between. CDR3 protein: CASSQQGRNTEAFF. The CDR3 DNA is TGTGCCAGCAGCCAGCAGGGGAGGAACACTGAAGCTTTCTTT.

A few counts support this clone. The chain employs TRBV28 and TRBJ2-2, with 7 bases matching TRBD2. Trimming at V came to 5 bases and at J to 0 bases, leaving 9 bases not matched to a gene. The V gene's germline CDR1 is MDHEN and CDR2 SYDVKM. This CDR3 is 17 amino acids long. The CDR3 spells CASSPGREDANTGELFF. CDR3 DNA sequence: TGTGCCAGCAGTCCAGGTCGGGAGGACGCGAACACCGGGGAGCTGTTTTTT. The full variable domain, its missing parts supplied by reference TRBV28 and TRBJ2-2, is DVKVTQSSRYLVKRTGEKVFLECVQDMDHENMFWYRQDPGLGLRLIYFSYDVKMKEKGDIPEGYSVSREKKERFSLILESASTNQTSMYLCASSPGREDANTGELFFGEGSRLTVL.

This clone was detected only a few times. The chain carries TRBV19 and TRBJ2-5, with TRBD2 identical over 9 bases. The CDR3 is made up of 13 amino acids. V trimming: 2 bases; J trimming: 9 bases; junction bases outside the gene matches: 4. Looked up from germline, CDR1 is LNHDA and CDR2 is SQIVND (reference sequence). The CDR3 region has the DNA TGTGCCAGTAGTATATTAGGCGGGGGGGCCCAGTACTTC. Protein product: CASSILGGGAQYF.

J is TRBJ2-7 and V is TRBV7-2; 12 bases are shared with TRBD2. The CDR3 totals 15 residues. V shed 5 bases, J shed 2 bases, and the junction held 4 bases outside the gene matches. Germline V gene data show CDR1 as SGHTA and CDR2 as FQGNSA. The CDR3 reads CASSTRLAGAYEQYF. CDR3 nucleotide sequence: TGTGCCAGCAGCACCCGACTAGCGGGAGCCTACGAGCAGTACTTC.

The chain joins TRBV19 to TRBJ2-7; TRBD1 matches at 11 bases. The junction had 11 bases not matched to a gene; V was cut back by 6 bases and J by 4 bases. This CDR3 spans 16 amino acids. Looked up from germline, CDR1 is LNHDA and CDR2 is SQIVND (reference sequence). This CDR3 reads CASRNTPGTGGYEQYF. The CDR3 coding sequence is TGTGCCAGTAGGAATACCCCCGGGACAGGGGGTTACGAGCAGTACTTC.

The rearrangement uses TRBV5-1 and TRBJ2-7; 7 bases line up with TRBD1. This CDR3 spans 13 amino acids. Losses at the gene ends were 0 bases for V and 6 bases for J; bases not matched to a gene: 3. The germline V gene has CDR1 SGHRS and CDR2 YFSETQ. Here the CDR3 reads CASSLVTGFEQYF. The CDR3 region has the DNA TGCGCCAGCAGCTTGGTGACAGGGTTCGAGCAGTACTTC.

The V and J genes are TRBV27 and TRBJ1-5; 7 nucleotides match TRBD1. The J segment lost 2 bases and the V segment lost 5 bases, leaving 12 bases of the junction unmatched. Germline assignment: CDR1 MNHEY and CDR2 SMNVEV (reference sequence). The CDR3 length is 17 residues. This chain's CDR3 is CASSGTVILAGNQPQHF. The CDR3 bases are TGTGCCAGCAGTGGGACAGTGATACTAGCTGGCAATCAGCCCCAGCATTTT.

The V gene is TRBV18, the J gene TRBJ1-4; D gene ambiguous. The CDR3 loop spans 16 amino acids. Germline lookup yields CDR1 KGHSH and CDR2 LQKENI. V gave up 1 base and J gave up 3 bases, with 12 bases separating them. The CDR3 here is CASSPQTWSANEKLFF. DNA of the CDR3: TGTGCCAGCTCACCACAAACTTGGTCGGCTAATGAAAAACTGTTTTTT.

This clone was observed a handful of times. The genes are TRBV5-4 and TRBJ2-1, with D perhaps TRBD2 (5 bases). CDR3 length: 12 amino acids. With 5 bases removed from V and 4 bases from J, the gap between germline ends came to 7 bases. CDR1 SGHNT and CDR2 YYREEE come from the germline V gene (reference sequence). CDR3 DNA: TGTGCCAGCAGTCGGGGATACAATGAGCAGTTCTTC. Its translation is CASSRGYNEQFF.

This clone was observed a few times. J is TRBJ1-3 and V is TRBV30; possible D gene TRBD1, 6 bases. CDR3 size: 13 residues. V was shortened by 4 bases and J by 2 bases, with 9 bases between the two germline ends. The germline gives CDR1 GTSNPN, CDR2 SVGIG (reference sequence). The CDR3 spells CAWTPGAGNTIYF. In DNA, the CDR3 is TGTGCCTGGACTCCAGGGGCTGGAAACACCATATATTTT.

This chain uses TRBV4-3 with TRBJ2-5; TRBD2 is a possible D gene (6 bases). Trimming pared 0 bases from V and 5 bases from J, leaving 13 bases between. The CDR3 is made up of 15 amino acids. CDR1 LGHNA and CDR2 YSLEER come from the germline V gene. The CDR3 DNA is TGCGCCAGCAGCCAAGAGGAGGGCAGGGCTGAGACCCAGTACTTC. Its translation: CASSQEEGRAETQYF.

V gene TRBV7-2 combines with J gene TRBJ2-5, with D uncertain. This CDR3 is built from 13 residues. V shed 5 bases and J shed 5 bases, with 12 bases lying between them. Germline V CDR1 and CDR2: SGHTA, FQGNSA. In nucleotides, the CDR3 is TGTGCCAGCAGCCCTATGTACGGGGAGACCCAGTACTTC. Translating it yields CASSPMYGETQYF.

The CDR3 sequence is CASSFPIGAANVLTF. CDR3 DNA sequence: TGTGCCAGCAGCTTTCCAATAGGGGCGGCCAACGTCCTGACTTTC. J is TRBJ2-6 and V is TRBV5-4; D is possibly TRBD1 (5 bases). This CDR3 has 15 residues. V was clipped by 2 bases and J by 6 bases, with 12 bases between them. Germline V gene sequence: CDR1 SGHNT, CDR2 YYREEE (reference sequence). Full variable domain (missing parts from reference TRBV5-4 and TRBJ2-6): ETGVTQSPTHLIKTRGQQVTLRCSSQSGHNTVSWYQQALGQGPQFIFQYYREEENGRGNFPPRFSGLQFPNYSSELNVNALELDDSALYLCASSFPIGAANVLTFGAGSRLTVL.

The rearrangement joins TRBV27 to TRBJ1-1; maybe TRBD1 (6 bases). V was cut by 3 bases and J by 10 bases, with 18 bases left in between. The CDR3 spans 14 residues. Germline V gives CDR1 MNHEY, CDR2 SMNVEV (reference sequence). CDR3: CASSFRDNPLRAFF. The CDR3, as DNA: TGTGCCAGCAGTTTCCGGGACAACCCTTTGCGAGCTTTCTTT.

The chain employs TRBV29-1 and TRBJ2-1; possible D gene TRBD2, 6 bases. Trimming cost V 5 bases and J 0 bases, with 14 bases left between them. The CDR3 is 15 amino acids. Germline lookup yields CDR1 SQVTM and CDR2 ANQGSEA. CDR3 sequence: CSVSWGEASYNEQFF. The CDR3 coding sequence is TGCAGCGTTAGTTGGGGGGAGGCCTCCTACAATGAGCAGTTCTTC.

V and J are TRBV7-7 and TRBJ2-1; TRBD2 aligns across 12 bases. CDR1 is SSHAT and CDR2 is FNYEAQ in the germline V gene (reference sequence). The CDR3 runs 15 residues. Losses at the gene ends were 5 bases for V and 6 bases for J; bases not matched to a gene: 5. The CDR3 here is CASSQTSGSGNEQFF. As DNA, the CDR3 is TGTGCCAGCAGCCAGACTAGCGGGAGTGGCAATGAGCAGTTCTTC.

The rearrangement links TRBV28 to TRBJ1-5; D is possibly TRBD1 (5 bases). Germline CDR1 MDHEN, CDR2 SYDVKM. V lost 6 bases to trimming and J lost 7 bases, with 13 bases between them. The CDR3 is made up of 13 amino acids. The CDR3 spells CASSLEGQQPQHF. The CDR3 nucleotides read TGTGCCAGCAGCCTGGAGGGGCAACAGCCCCAGCATTTT.

V usage is TRBV28 and J usage is TRBJ2-5, with 10 bases lining up with TRBD2. V trimming: 6 bases; J trimming: 5 bases; junction bases outside the gene matches: 9. This CDR3 contains 15 residues. CDR1 is MDHEN and CDR2 is SYDVKM in the germline V gene. This chain's CDR3 is CASRNSGRYEETQYF. CDR3 sequence (DNA): TGTGCCAGCAGAAATAGCGGGAGGTATGAGGAGACCCAGTACTTC.

This chain joins TRBV4-2 and TRBJ2-7, with a possible D match to TRBD2 (6 bases). The CDR3 runs 14 residues. Between the trimmed V and J ends, which lost 6 bases and 2 bases, there was a span of 14 bases. Germline CDR1 and CDR2: LGHNA and YNFKEQ. The DNA of the CDR3 is TGTGCCAGCAGAGCAATCGGGGGAGCCTACGAGCAGTACTTC. Its translation is CASRAIGGAYEQYF.

This clone was found a few times. This sequence joins TRBV20-1 and TRBJ2-1, with D possibly matching TRBD2 (6 bases). Trimming cost V 5 bases and J 5 bases, with 7 bases left between them. The CDR3 covers 11 residues. From germline, CDR1 is DFQATT and CDR2 SNEGSKA (reference sequence). CDR3 in DNA: TGCAGTGCTGGGGAGGACAATGAGCAGTTCTTC. This sequence encodes CSAGEDNEQFF.

In DNA, the CDR3 is TGTGCCAGCGGGGGGGCGGCGGGGGGCAAAAACATTCAGTACTTC. This encodes CASGGAAGGKNIQYF. The chain employs TRBV6-6 and TRBJ2-4; 8 nucleotides agree with TRBD2. Per germline, CDR1 MNHNY and CDR2 SVGAGI (reference sequence). This CDR3 has 15 residues. V trimming: 8 bases; J trimming: 3 bases; junction bases outside the gene matches: 9.

This chain uses TRBV9 with TRBJ2-5, with a possible D match to TRBD2 (6 bases). The V end lost 4 bases, the J end lost 3 bases, and 10 bases lay between the germline ends. Per germline, CDR1 SGDLS and CDR2 YYNGEE. This CDR3 comprises 13 residues. CDR3 bases: TGTGCCAGCAGCACGGGACTGGAAGAGACCCAGTACTTC. Translating it yields CASSTGLEETQYF. Supplemented by reference TRBV9 and TRBJ2-5, the full variable domain reads DSGVTQTPKHLITATGQRVTLRCSPRSGDLSVYWYQQSLDQGLQFLIQYYNGEERAKGNILERFSAQQFPDLHSELNLSSLELGDSALYFCASSTGLEETQYFGPGTRLLVL.

This chain connects TRBV25-1 to TRBJ2-7; possibly TRBD2 for D (6 bases). CDR3 length: 13 amino acids. Between the trimmed V and J ends, which lost 3 bases and 10 bases, there was a span of 16 bases. Per germline, CDR1 MGHDK and CDR2 SYGVNS. The CDR3 coding sequence is TGTGCCAGCAGTGAGTGGGAGGCGGCTCCCCAGTACTTC. Amino acids: CASSEWEAAPQYF.

J is TRBJ1-1 and V is TRBV7-8, with a weak D call TRBD1 (5 bases). Germline CDR1 SGHVS, CDR2 FQNEAQ. The length of the CDR3 is 14 residues. V was cut by 5 bases and J by 1 base, with 11 bases left in between. DNA of the CDR3: TGTGCCAGCAGCCGTGATACAGGGAACACTGAAGCTTTCTTT. Translated, it gives CASSRDTGNTEAFF.

This clone was seen more than once but under ten times. V usage is TRBV6-1 and J usage is TRBJ1-5; D is possibly TRBD1 (6 bases). CDR1 is MNHNS and CDR2 is SASEGT in the germline V gene. The ends were cut back, 5 bases at V and 3 bases at J, with 11 bases in the middle. The CDR3 sequence is 14 residues long. The CDR3 here is CASSPSGANQPQHF. CDR3 in DNA: TGTGCCAGCAGTCCCTCAGGGGCCAATCAGCCCCAGCATTTT.

The chain couples TRBV6-6 to TRBJ1-2, with 10 positions matching TRBD1. The length of the CDR3 is 13 residues. CDR1 and CDR2 from the germline V gene are MNHNY and SVGAGI (reference sequence). After removal of 6 bases from V and 5 bases from J, the junction contained 3 bases not matched to a gene. The CDR3 nucleotides are TGTGCCAGCAGGGGACAGGGGAAGTATGGCTACACCTTC. This gives the protein CASRGQGKYGYTF.

The chain combines TRBV5-1 with TRBJ1-5, with 9 bases lining up with TRBD1. V shed 4 bases and J 6 bases; nucleotides not matched to a gene: 8. Germline CDR1 reads SGHRS; CDR2 reads YFSETQ. The CDR3 sequence is 15 residues long. The CDR3 sequence: CASSTGQGGVQPQHF. The CDR3 DNA follows: TGCGCCAGCAGCACGGGACAGGGAGGAGTTCAGCCCCAGCATTTT.